This TCR beta chain is from a study of blood T cells in healthy people across ages. Germline-derived CDR1 and CDR2 are SGHDT and YYEEEE. The V gene lost 2 bases and the J gene lost 4 bases, with 7 bases spanning the gap. The CDR3 has 13 amino acids. Through a sample-barcoded 5' primer and a J-beta primer mix, a second PCR was run for about 6 to 12 cycles. TCRdb passed the 5' RACE reads through MiXCR, listing each CDR3 protein once. The table records 1.5 million to 2 million distinct CDR3 sequences, roughly two fifths of them present only once. The chain carries TRBV5-6 and TRBJ2-4, with D perhaps matching TRBD1 (5 bases). The specimen sequenced was blood. The sequence came from a human donor in good health. The CDR3 region has the DNA TGTGCCAGCAGCTTCAGGGAAAAAAACATTCAGTACTTC. It specifies CASSFREKNIQYF.